The present entry profiles one T cell receptor beta chain with its context. The sample is drawn from a study of T cell changes during pregnancy in multiple sclerosis. Trimming removed 3 bases from V and 8 bases from J; junction bases left unmatched: 6. The CDR3 runs to 15 residues. The germline CDR1 and CDR2 sequences are MRHNA and SNTAGT. The data were produced by immunoSEQ multiplex PCR, yet TCRdb's version contains in-frame clones alone and is incomplete. The sample includes approximately 70,000 clones, 92% of them seen just once. This chain joins TRBV6-4 and TRBJ2-1; TRBD2 matches 11 bases. The specimen comprised peripheral blood, sampled in the second trimester of pregnancy. This receptor was identified in a female donor in good health, enrolled as a control in a pregnancy study. The CDR3 coding sequence is TGTGCCAGCAGTGAAGGGACTAGCGGAGCCGATGAGCAGTTCTTC. It yields the protein CASSEGTSGADEQFF.